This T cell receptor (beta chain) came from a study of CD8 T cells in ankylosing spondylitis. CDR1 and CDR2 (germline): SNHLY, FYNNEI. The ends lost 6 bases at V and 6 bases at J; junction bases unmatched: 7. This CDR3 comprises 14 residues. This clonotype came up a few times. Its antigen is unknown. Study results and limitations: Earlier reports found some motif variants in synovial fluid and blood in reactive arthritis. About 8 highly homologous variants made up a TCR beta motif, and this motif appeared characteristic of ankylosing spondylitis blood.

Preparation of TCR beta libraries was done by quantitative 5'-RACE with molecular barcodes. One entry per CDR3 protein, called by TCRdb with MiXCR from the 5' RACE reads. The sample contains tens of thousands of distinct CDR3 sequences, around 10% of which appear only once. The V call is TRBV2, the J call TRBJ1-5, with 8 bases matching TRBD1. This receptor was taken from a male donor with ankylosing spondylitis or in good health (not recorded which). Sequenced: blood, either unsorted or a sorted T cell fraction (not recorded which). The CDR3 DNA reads TGTGCCAGCAGGTGGACAGGGTTCGGTCAGCCCCAGCATTTT. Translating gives CASRWTGFGQPQHF.